This TCR beta chain came from a study of shared clonotypes between healthy human individuals. Study-level points and caveats: Shared clonotypes across all four donors exceeded non-shared ones in generation probability.

A remark on this clone: Its antigen is undetermined.

The CDR3 covers 15 residues. Looked up from germline, CDR1 is SGHTA and CDR2 is FQGNSA. Trimming removed 2 bases from V and 7 bases from J, with 14 bases in between. Authors' methods: Junction-only sequences without quality scores came from ImmunoSEQ, so filtering differed. The table came from immunoSEQ multiplex PCR; TCRdb's copy has only in-frame clones and leaves some out. From that table come the V and J calls and clone size; the DNA was used to work out D and trimming. This table holds more than 2,000,000 clones, over 85% found once. This sequence was found in a man aged 18 to 30 in good health. Material: naive CD4+ T cells sorted from blood. Subset: CD45RA+ positively selected. The V and J genes are TRBV7-2 and TRBJ2-2; a weak D match, TRBD1 (6 bases). The CDR3: CASSLRQGLSGELFF. The DNA for the CDR3 is TGTGCCAGCAGCTTACGGCAGGGGTTAAGCGGGGAGCTGTTTTTT.